The 4 T cell receptor beta chains below were found in one sample sequenced in a study of OX40 agonist ivuxolimab in advanced cancers. This table comes from immunoSEQ multiplex PCR, and its TCRdb copy is limited to in-frame clones, with some not included. The sample includes around 75,000 clones, about 86% of them seen just once. Sequencing was performed on CD4+ or CD8+ T cells sorted from blood, taken in a trial of the OX40 agonist ivuxolimab. These receptor sequences come from an adult with an advanced solid tumor such as melanoma, head and neck, liver or kidney cancer.

The genes are TRBV5-6 and TRBJ2-1, with D possibly being TRBD1 (6 bases). The CDR3 contains 16 residues. V was shortened by 0 bases and J by 8 bases, with 18 bases between the two germline ends. CDR1 is SGHDT and CDR2 is YYEEEE in the germline V gene. The CDR3 region is CASSLARTYRADEQFF. CDR3 DNA sequence: TGTGCCAGCAGCTTGGCCCGGACTTACAGGGCGGATGAGCAGTTCTTC.

This clone was counted a single time. The chain employs TRBV5-1 and TRBJ2-3; D possibly corresponds to TRBD1 (6 bases). V was trimmed by 7 bases and J by 0 bases, leaving 15 bases between them. Germline lookup yields CDR1 SGHRS and CDR2 YFSETQ. This CDR3 is 15 amino acids long. In nucleotides, the CDR3 is TGCGCCAGCGGTCCAGGGGCGACTAGCACAGATACGCAGTATTTT. Translated: CASGPGATSTDTQYF.

The J gene is TRBJ1-2, the V gene TRBV6-6; TRBD1 matches at 7 bases. Germline values: CDR1 MNHNY, CDR2 SVGAGI (reference sequence). V was pared by 4 bases and J by 7 bases, with 6 bases of the junction left unmatched. This CDR3 spans 13 amino acids. In DNA form, the CDR3 reads TGTGCCAGCAGTTCCGGGACAGAGAGTGGCTACACCTTC. It specifies CASSSGTESGYTF.

CDR3 sequence: CASSRLAGTYEQYF. As DNA, the CDR3 is TGTGCCAGTAGTAGACTAGCGGGAACCTACGAGCAGTACTTC. The J gene is TRBJ2-7, the V gene TRBV19; the match to TRBD2 covers 11 bases. V lost 4 bases to trimming and J lost 2 bases; unmatched junction nucleotides: 1. The germline V gene encodes CDR1 LNHDA and CDR2 SQIVND (reference sequence). This CDR3 contains 14 residues.